The entry below gives a single TCR beta chain sequence along with its context. Antigen: not known. These data come from a study of T cell responses to AZD1222 COVID-19 vaccine. The assay was immunoSEQ multiplex PCR, and TCRdb's table has in-frame clones only and misses some. The table includes approximately 110,000 clones, around 90% detected once. The study, taken as a whole, reports: Dominant CD4 TCR responses targeted spike regions 160-218 and 743-854.

This receptor was taken from an adult in good health. Sample: peripheral blood, taken on day 0 of AZD1222 vaccination.

The CDR3 is CASSDGAWGADQPQHF. The DNA of the CDR3 is TGTGCCAGCAGTGACGGTGCTTGGGGGGCTGATCAGCCCCAGCATTTT. The V and J genes are TRBV2 and TRBJ1-5, with D possibly being TRBD1 (6 bases). CDR1 and CDR2 from the germline V gene are SNHLY and FYNNEI. The CDR3 totals 16 residues. V lost 3 bases, J lost 5 bases, and 17 bases lay in between.